This T cell receptor (beta chain) was obtained from a study of blood T cells in healthy people across ages. The table lists this clonotype with many counts. Its antigen is unidentified. Study-level points and caveats: Compared with aged donors, long-lived donors showed fewer expanded clones, suggesting selection. Per million T cells, TCR beta diversity dropped about linearly as age rose.

The people who gave samples were healthy Caucasians from Russia, aged roughly 6 to 95. Researchers collected ten milliliters of peripheral blood from every single donor. CDR3 length: 14 amino acids. V was clipped by 6 bases and J by 2 bases, with 14 bases between them. Per the germline V gene, CDR1 is MDHEN and CDR2 is SYDVKM. With a J-beta primer mix and a sample-barcoded 5' primer, a second PCR ran about 7 to 12 cycles. TCRdb passed the 5' RACE reads through MiXCR, listing each CDR3 protein once. The sample records 590,000 or so distinct CDR3 sequences, approximately 30% being singletons. The chain couples TRBV28 to TRBJ2-7; the D is unclear. The source of this sequence is a woman older than 75 in good health. The sample consisted of blood. The CDR3 nucleotides are TGTGCCAGCAGACTGAGCATACCGCCCTACGAGCAGTACTTC. This encodes CASRLSIPPYEQYF. Using reference TRBV28 and TRBJ2-7 for the parts outside the CDR3, the full variable domain is DVKVTQSSRYLVKRTGEKVFLECVQDMDHENMFWYRQDPGLGLRLIYFSYDVKMKEKGDIPEGYSVSREKKERFSLILESASTNQTSMYLCASRLSIPPYEQYFGPGTRLTVT.